One TCR beta chain is described in this entry. V lost 8 bases to trimming and J lost 5 bases, with 12 bases between them. This CDR3 has 13 residues. Time point of the sample: persistent/refractory GD, antithyroid drugs over 5 years with positive TRAb. From RNA extracted from PBMCs, the TCR library was made. This sample is drawn from a study of regulatory T cells in long-lasting Graves disease. For TCR beta, libraries came from iRepertoire HTBI primers and Arm-PCR of CDR3 regions. Using its own MiXCR run on the multiplex PCR reads, TCRdb lists one record per CDR3 protein. The sample holds hundreds of thousands of distinct CDR3 sequences; about 20% are singletons and the top ten take less than 35%.

The genes are TRBV12-3 or TRBV12-4 and TRBJ2-2; possibly TRBD1 for D (5 bases). The TCR comes from a female donor with Graves disease. Sample: peripheral blood mononuclear cells (PBMCs), taken when the disease was refractory, from a patient treated with antithyroid drugs. CDR3 DNA: TGTGCCAGCCCTGGGGCCAGGACCGGGGAGCTGTTTTTT. As protein: CASPGARTGELFF.